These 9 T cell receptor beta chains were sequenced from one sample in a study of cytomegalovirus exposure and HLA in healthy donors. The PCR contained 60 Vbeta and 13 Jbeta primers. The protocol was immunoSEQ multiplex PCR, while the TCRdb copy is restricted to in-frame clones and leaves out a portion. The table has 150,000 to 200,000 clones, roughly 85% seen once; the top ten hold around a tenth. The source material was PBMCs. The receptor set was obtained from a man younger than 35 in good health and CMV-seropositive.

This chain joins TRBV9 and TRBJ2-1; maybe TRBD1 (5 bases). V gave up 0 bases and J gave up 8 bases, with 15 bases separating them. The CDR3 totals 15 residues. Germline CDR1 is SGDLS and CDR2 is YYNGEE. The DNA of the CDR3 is TGTGCCAGCAGCGTAGCAGGGTATAGTTTTGATGAGCAGTTCTTC. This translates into CASSVAGYSFDEQFF.

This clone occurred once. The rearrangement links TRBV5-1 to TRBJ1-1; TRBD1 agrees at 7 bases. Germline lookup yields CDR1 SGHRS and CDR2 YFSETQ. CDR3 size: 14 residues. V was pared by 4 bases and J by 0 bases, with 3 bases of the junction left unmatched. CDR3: CASSAGQVNTEAFF. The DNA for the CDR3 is TGCGCCAGCAGCGCTGGACAGGTGAACACTGAAGCTTTCTTT.

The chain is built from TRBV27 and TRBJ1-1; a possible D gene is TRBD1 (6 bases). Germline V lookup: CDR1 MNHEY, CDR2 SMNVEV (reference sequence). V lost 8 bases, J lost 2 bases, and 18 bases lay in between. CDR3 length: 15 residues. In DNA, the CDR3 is TGTGCCAGCTACTCCGGGACATACGTTAACACTGAAGCTTTCTTT. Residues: CASYSGTYVNTEAFF.

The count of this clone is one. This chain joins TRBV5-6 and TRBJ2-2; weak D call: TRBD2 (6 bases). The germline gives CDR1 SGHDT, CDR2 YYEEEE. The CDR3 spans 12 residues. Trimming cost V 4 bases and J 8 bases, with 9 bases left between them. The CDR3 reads CASSPAGGELFF. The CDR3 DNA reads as TGTGCCAGCAGCCCCGCGGGGGGGGAGCTGTTTTTT.

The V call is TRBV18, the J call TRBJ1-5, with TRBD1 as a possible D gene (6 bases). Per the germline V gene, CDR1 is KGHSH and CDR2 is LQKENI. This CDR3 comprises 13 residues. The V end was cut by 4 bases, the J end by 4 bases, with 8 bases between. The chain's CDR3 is CASSLDRNQPQHF. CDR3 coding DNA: TGTGCCAGCTCACTTGACAGGAATCAGCCCCAGCATTTT.

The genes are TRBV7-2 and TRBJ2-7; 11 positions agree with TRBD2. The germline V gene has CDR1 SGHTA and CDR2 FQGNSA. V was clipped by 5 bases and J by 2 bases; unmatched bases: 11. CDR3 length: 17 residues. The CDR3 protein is CASSIGLAGGAPYEQYF. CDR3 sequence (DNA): TGTGCCAGCAGCATCGGACTAGCGGGCGGAGCCCCCTACGAGCAGTACTTC.

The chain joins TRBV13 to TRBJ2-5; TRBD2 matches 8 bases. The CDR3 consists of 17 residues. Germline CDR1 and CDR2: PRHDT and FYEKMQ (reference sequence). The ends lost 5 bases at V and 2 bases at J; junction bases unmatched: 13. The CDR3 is CASSSLGAGGTQETQYF. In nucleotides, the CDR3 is TGTGCCAGCAGCAGCTTAGGGGCGGGGGGAACGCAAGAGACCCAGTACTTC.

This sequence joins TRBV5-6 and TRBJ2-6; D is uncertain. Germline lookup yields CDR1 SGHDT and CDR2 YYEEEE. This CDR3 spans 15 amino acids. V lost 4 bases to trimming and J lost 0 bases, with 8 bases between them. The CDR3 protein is CASSLYNSGANVLTF. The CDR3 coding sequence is TGTGCCAGCAGCCTGTATAACTCTGGGGCCAACGTCCTGACTTTC. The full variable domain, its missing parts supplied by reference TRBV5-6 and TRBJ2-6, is DAGVTQSPTHLIKTRGQQVTLRCSPKSGHDTVSWYQQALGQGPQFIFQYYEEEERQRGNFPDRFSGHQFPNYSSELNVNALLLGDSALYLCASSLYNSGANVLTFGAGSRLTVL.

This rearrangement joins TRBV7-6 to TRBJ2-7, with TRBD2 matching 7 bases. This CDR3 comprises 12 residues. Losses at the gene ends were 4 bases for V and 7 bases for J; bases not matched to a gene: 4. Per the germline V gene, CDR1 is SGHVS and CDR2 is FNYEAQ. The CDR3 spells CASSSGGREQYF. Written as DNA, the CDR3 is TGTGCCAGCAGCTCGGGGGGTAGAGAGCAGTACTTC.